These 32 T cell receptor beta chains share one sample of origin, sequenced in a study of siplizumab effects on memory and regulatory T cells. The data were produced by immunoSEQ multiplex PCR, yet TCRdb's version contains in-frame clones alone and is incomplete. The sample shows 110,000 or so clones, 90% to 95% of them seen only once. Sequenced input: CD4+ T cells sorted from blood. The receptors derive from a human donor in good health.

This sequence joins TRBV10-3 and TRBJ1-1; TRBD1 aligns across 7 bases. There are 14 residues in the CDR3. CDR1 ENHRY and CDR2 SYGVKD come from the germline V gene. J was trimmed by 0 bases and V by 4 bases; bases with no gene match: 2. CDR3 bases: TGTGCCATCAGTGGGACAGGTTTGAACACTGAAGCTTTCTTT. This gives the protein CAISGTGLNTEAFF.

The CDR3 region is CAWNRNTEAFF. The CDR3 nucleotides are TGTGCCTGGAACAGGAACACTGAAGCTTTCTTT. This chain links TRBV30 with TRBJ1-1, with D unresolved. The germline V gene has CDR1 GTSNPN and CDR2 SVGIG (reference sequence). Trimming took off 4 bases at V and 1 base at J, with 4 bases between the two ends. This CDR3 spans 11 amino acids.

This chain joins TRBV5-1 and TRBJ1-1; no reliable D call. The CDR3 contains 16 residues. Between the trimmed V and J ends, which lost 3 bases and 3 bases, there was a span of 18 bases. The germline V gene encodes CDR1 SGHRS and CDR2 YFSETQ. In DNA form, the CDR3 reads TGCGCCAGCAGCTGGAACATCCGGGTGGCTGACACTGAAGCTTTCTTT. Translating gives CASSWNIRVADTEAFF.

V and J are TRBV5-6 and TRBJ2-7; unclear D gene. The CDR3 contains 15 residues. Per the germline V gene, CDR1 is SGHDT and CDR2 is YYEEEE. Trimming took 4 bases from V and 7 from J, leaving 21 bases between them. CDR3 coding DNA: TGTGCCAGCAGCCCAACTACGGGTATTCTCGGGGAGCAGTACTTC. Amino acids: CASSPTTGILGEQYF.

Turning to this clone: One junction end does not reproduce the germline sequence, and a read error may be involved. The chain recombines TRBV7-7 with TRBJ2-2, with unresolved D. This CDR3 is built from 13 residues. Germline V gene sequence: CDR1 SSHAT, CDR2 FNYEAQ (reference sequence). CDR3 bases: TGTGCTAGCAGCCCCCAGGTTGCCGGGGAGCTGTTTTTT. The encoded protein is CASSPQVAGELFF.

The table lists this clone with a count of one. This chain connects TRBV6-6 to TRBJ1-2; 10 bases line up with TRBD1. The ends lost 6 bases at V and 7 bases at J; junction bases unmatched: 11. Germline lookup yields CDR1 MNHNY and CDR2 SVGAGI (reference sequence). The CDR3 extends over 15 amino acids. In DNA form, the CDR3 reads TGTGCCAGCAGCCTTTACGAGGGACAGGGGTCTGGCTACACCTTC. Protein product: CASSLYEGQGSGYTF.

The rearrangement joins TRBV9 to TRBJ2-2; D is ambiguous. Germline V gene lookup returns CDR1 SGDLS and CDR2 YYNGEE. The germline V and J ends were trimmed by 4 bases and 5 bases, with 9 bases remaining between them. This CDR3 region has 13 residues. CDR3 DNA sequence: TGTGCCAGCAGCTCGGACGGGACCGGGGAGCTGTTTTTT. Translation: CASSSDGTGELFF.

The chain uses TRBV5-1 and TRBJ2-3, with 7 nucleotides matching TRBD2. CDR3 size: 15 residues. With 4 bases clipped from V and 2 bases from J, the junction kept 7 bases outside the gene matches. Germline V lookup: CDR1 SGHRS, CDR2 YFSETQ. The CDR3 spells CASSRAGDPTDTQYF. The CDR3 DNA follows: TGCGCCAGCAGCCGCGCGGGGGACCCCACAGATACGCAGTATTTT.

This rearrangement joins TRBV11-2 to TRBJ1-1, with a tentative D call TRBD1 (6 bases). V gave up 0 bases and J gave up 8 bases, with 10 bases separating them. The CDR3 covers 13 residues. Looked up from germline, CDR1 is SGHAT and CDR2 is FQNNGV. In DNA form, the CDR3 reads TGTGCCAGCAGCTTAGAGGGGGGCGGAGAAGCTTTCTTT. It is translated as CASSLEGGGEAFF.

A word on this clone: The junction departs from the called germline gene at one end, perhaps through a read error. The V and J genes are TRBV7-7 and TRBJ2-2, with 7 positions matching TRBD2. From germline, CDR1 is SSHAT and CDR2 FNYEAQ (reference sequence). The CDR3 covers 16 residues. Written as DNA, the CDR3 is TGTGCTAGCAGCCTCCTGGGGAGCGGGGTAACCGGGGAGCTGTTTTTT. Translation gives CASSLLGSGVTGELFF.

The V and J genes are TRBV9 and TRBJ1-5; a possible D gene is TRBD1 (6 bases). The CDR3 is made up of 14 amino acids. The germline CDR1 and CDR2 sequences are SGDLS and YYNGEE. Trimming pared 5 bases from V and 6 bases from J, leaving 15 bases between. CDR3 residues: CASSEGVSLQPQHF. The CDR3 nucleotides read TGTGCCAGCAGTGAGGGGGTGAGTCTTCAGCCCCAGCATTTT. The full variable domain, completed using reference TRBV9 and TRBJ1-5, is DSGVTQTPKHLITATGQRVTLRCSPRSGDLSVYWYQQSLDQGLQFLIQYYNGEERAKGNILERFSAQQFPDLHSELNLSSLELGDSALYFCASSEGVSLQPQHFGDGTRLSIL.

This chain joins TRBV27 and TRBJ1-2; 7 nucleotides agree with TRBD1. Trimming took 5 bases from V and 4 from J; bases not matched to a gene: 10. The CDR3 has 15 amino acids. Per germline, CDR1 MNHEY and CDR2 SMNVEV (reference sequence). The CDR3, as DNA: TGTGCCAGCAGTCTCACCCCGACAGGGAGCTATGGCTACACCTTC. This sequence encodes CASSLTPTGSYGYTF.

V gene TRBV30 combines with J gene TRBJ2-2; D uncertain. This CDR3 spans 13 amino acids. Germline loops: CDR1 GTSNPN, CDR2 SVGIG (reference sequence). Trimming shortened V by 0 bases and J by 7 bases, and 9 bases separated the two germline ends. For the CDR3, the DNA is TGTGCCTGGAGTGTACTTAGTGGCGGGGAGCTGTTTTTT. Its protein is CAWSVLSGGELFF.

The rearrangement links TRBV18 to TRBJ1-5; the D gene is possibly TRBD1 (6 bases). CDR3 size: 18 residues. Germline CDR1 KGHSH, CDR2 LQKENI. V was pared by 1 base and J by 7 bases, with 23 bases between. The CDR3 DNA reads as TGTGCCAGCTCACCACGGGGCGATGAGGGGGGAGCAGAGCAGCCCCAGCATTTT. Protein product: CASSPRGDEGGAEQPQHF.

The genes are TRBV25-1 and TRBJ1-2; 9 nucleotides line up with TRBD1. The trim removed 2 bases at V and 7 bases at J, leaving 2 bases unmatched. This CDR3 is 13 amino acids long. Germline assignment: CDR1 MGHDK and CDR2 SYGVNS. CDR3 sequence (DNA): TGTGCCAGCAGTGAAGGGACAGGGATTGGCTACACCTTC. Its protein is CASSEGTGIGYTF.

A remark on this clone: One junction end does not reproduce the germline sequence, and a read error may be involved. V is TRBV7-7 and J is TRBJ1-4; D is ambiguous. Germline V gene lookup returns CDR1 SSHAT and CDR2 FNYEAQ (reference sequence). This CDR3 has 11 residues. The CDR3: CASSFGVKLFF. The CDR3 DNA reads TGTGCTAGCAGCTTCGGGGTAAAACTGTTTTTT.

V gene TRBV11-3 combines with J gene TRBJ2-5; 12 bases match TRBD2. V shed 4 bases and J 3 bases; nucleotides not matched to a gene: 3. CDR1 and CDR2 from the germline V gene are SGHNT and YENEEA. This CDR3 contains 15 residues. The CDR3 spells CASSSWTSGEETQYF. The CDR3 DNA reads TGTGCCAGCAGCTCTTGGACTAGCGGGGAAGAGACCCAGTACTTC.

The chain joins TRBV30 to TRBJ1-4; TRBD1 is a possible D gene (5 bases). V dropped 7 bases and J dropped 5 bases, with 20 bases sitting between them. Germline V CDR1 and CDR2: GTSNPN, SVGIG (reference sequence). This CDR3 is 15 amino acids long. In DNA, the CDR3 is TGTGCCTTGGGGGGAGATGGGGGAAGGAATGAAAAACTGTTTTTT. It is translated as CALGGDGGRNEKLFF.

The chain couples TRBV7-9 to TRBJ2-1; D uncertain. This CDR3 has 14 residues. The germline gives CDR1 SEHNR, CDR2 FQNEAQ (reference sequence). V lost 2 bases to trimming and J lost 6 bases, with 11 bases between them. The CDR3 loop reads CASSLLGMVNEQFF. CDR3 nucleotide sequence: TGTGCCAGCAGCTTATTGGGAATGGTCAATGAGCAGTTCTTC.

V is TRBV10-1 and J is TRBJ1-1; D gene uncertain. From germline, CDR1 is WNHNN and CDR2 SYGVQD (reference sequence). The CDR3 sequence is 12 residues long. V lost 1 base and J 6 bases, leaving 6 bases between the germline ends. The CDR3 nucleotides read TGCGCCAGCAGTGAGTTCGGGGCTGAAGCTTTCTTT. Its translation: CASSEFGAEAFF.

The V gene is TRBV20-1, the J gene TRBJ2-7, with D maybe TRBD2 (5 bases). V lost 3 bases and J 6 bases, leaving 9 bases between the germline ends. The CDR3 contains 11 residues. The germline V gene has CDR1 DFQATT and CDR2 SNEGSKA (reference sequence). CDR3 residues: CSASGGLEQYF. The CDR3 DNA sequence: TGCAGTGCTAGCGGAGGACTCGAGCAGTACTTC.

The rearrangement joins TRBV5-6 to TRBJ2-6; maybe TRBD1 (6 bases). Trimming left V 2 bases short and J 3 bases short, with 9 bases between. The CDR3 is 15 residues long. Germline V lookup: CDR1 SGHDT, CDR2 YYEEEE. This CDR3 is CASSLTGSGANVLTF. DNA for the CDR3: TGTGCCAGCAGCTTAACAGGGAGTGGGGCCAACGTCCTGACTTTC.

The chain uses TRBV10-1 and TRBJ2-5, with D possibly TRBD1 on 6 matching bases. CDR1 and CDR2 from the germline V gene are WNHNN and SYGVQD (reference sequence). Trimming removed 10 bases from V and 2 bases from J, with 11 bases in between. The CDR3 has 12 amino acids. CDR3 DNA: TGCGCCACAGGTAGGGGGCAAGAGACCCAGTACTTC. It encodes CATGRGQETQYF.

The chain recombines TRBV4-3 with TRBJ2-7, with D possibly being TRBD2 (5 bases). From germline, CDR1 is LGHNA and CDR2 YSLEER. V was cut by 3 bases and J by 0 bases, with 9 bases left in between. The CDR3 contains 14 residues. CDR3 sequence reads: CASSQDWNSYEQYF. The CDR3 DNA sequence: TGCGCCAGCAGCCAGGACTGGAACTCCTACGAGCAGTACTTC.

This clone has just one count. The chain recombines TRBV9 with TRBJ2-5; perhaps TRBD1 as D (6 bases). Per the germline V gene, CDR1 is SGDLS and CDR2 is YYNGEE. Trimming took 4 bases from V and 2 from J, leaving 15 bases between them. The CDR3 spans 15 residues. CDR3 DNA: TGTGCCAGCAGCAGATCCGGGACAATACAAGAGACCCAGTACTTC. It translates to CASSRSGTIQETQYF.

This chain uses TRBV7-3 with TRBJ2-5, with unresolved D. The V gene lost 1 base and the J gene lost 3 bases, with 6 bases spanning the gap. CDR3 size: 13 residues. Germline V gene data show CDR1 as SGHTA and CDR2 as FQGTGA. The CDR3 DNA reads TGTGCCAGCAGCTTAAGAGGAGAAGAGACCCAGTACTTC. Translated, it gives CASSLRGEETQYF.

CDR3 sequence: CASSRGRGYTF. The CDR3 DNA reads as TGTGCCAGCAGCAGGGGTCGTGGCTACACCTTC. The chain combines TRBV5-6 with TRBJ1-2, with TRBD1 as a possible D gene (5 bases). The CDR3 has 11 residues. V lost 4 bases and J lost 7, with 8 bases in between. Germline CDR1 SGHDT, CDR2 YYEEEE.

A single count supports this clone. V and J are TRBV18 and TRBJ1-2, with D unclear. CDR3 length equals 13 residues. Germline values: CDR1 KGHSH, CDR2 LQKENI. Trimming removed 5 bases at V and 0 bases at J, with 7 bases between. CDR3 loop: CASSVQTNYGYTF. In DNA, the CDR3 is TGTGCCAGCTCAGTGCAGACTAACTATGGCTACACCTTC.

The chain recombines TRBV4-1 with TRBJ2-7, with unresolved D. V was clipped by 1 base and J by 2 bases, with 9 bases between them. Germline-derived CDR1 and CDR2 are MGHRA and YSYEKL. The CDR3 extends over 14 amino acids. The CDR3 here is CASSQGTRAYEQYF. The CDR3 DNA reads TGCGCCAGCAGCCAAGGCACCCGAGCCTACGAGCAGTACTTC.

The sample holds a few counts of this clone. This chain joins TRBV25-1 and TRBJ1-5; tentative D call: TRBD1 (5 bases). This CDR3 is built from 13 residues. From germline, CDR1 is MGHDK and CDR2 SYGVNS. The V gene lost 4 bases and the J gene lost 3 bases, with 7 bases spanning the gap. The CDR3 DNA follows: TGTGCCAGCAGTGGACAGAACAATCAGCCCCAGCATTTT. Translation: CASSGQNNQPQHF. Full variable domain (outside the CDR3, taken from reference TRBV25-1 and TRBJ1-5): EADIYQTPRYLVIGTGKKITLECSQTMGHDKMYWYQQDPGMELHLIHYSYGVNSTEKGDLSSESTVSRIRTEHFPLTLESARPSHTSQYLCASSGQNNQPQHFGDGTRLSIL.

This chain uses TRBV30 with TRBJ2-6; D ambiguous. The germline V gene encodes CDR1 GTSNPN and CDR2 SVGIG (reference sequence). V was trimmed by 6 bases and J by 1 base, leaving 7 bases between them. This CDR3 has 13 amino acids. This chain's CDR3 is CACTVSGANVLTF. The CDR3 DNA reads TGTGCCTGTACGGTTTCTGGGGCCAACGTCCTGACTTTC.

The V gene is TRBV1, the J gene TRBJ2-5. TRBV1 is tagged as a pseudogene. The CDR3 contains 18 residues. DNA of the CDR3: TGCACCAGCAGCCAAGATCCCCGGGACGGACACAACCAAGAGACCCAGTACTTC. Amino acid sequence: CTSSQDPRDGHNQETQYF.